This is a list of T cell receptor beta chains from one sample in a study of control samples from healthy donors and cancer patients. Produced via immunoSEQ multiplex PCR; TCRdb's table is partial and in-frame only. This table has about 59,000 clones, roughly 90% appearing once. Material for sequencing was PBMCs. Receptors originate from a man aged 40-49 years with colorectal cancer. Each CDR3 is given with its conserved first and last residue. Fields, in order: J gene, V gene, clone size, CDR3 length, D gene, CDR3 protein, CDR3 DNA. D genes are given only for firm matches. Clone size is not always given. Where it is, it says once, few, many or a class for expanded clones.

J: TRBJ2-7; V: TRBV6-5; size: few; length: 13; D: TRBD1; CDR3: CASKRDSHDEQYF; DNA: TGTGCCAGCAAACGGGACAGTCACGACGAGCAGTACTTC
J: TRBJ1-1; V: TRBV6-5; size: once; length: 13; D: .; CDR3: CASSLQPRTEAFF; DNA: TGTGCCAGCAGCCTACAGCCCAGGACTGAAGCTTTCTTT
J: TRBJ1-6; V: TRBV7-2; size: .; length: 18; D: .; CDR3: CASSLEGSGGPYNSPLHF; DNA: TGTGCCAGCAGCTTAGAGGGGAGTGGGGGCCCCTATAATTCACCCCTCCACTTT
J: TRBJ2-1; V: TRBV19; size: .; length: 14; D: TRBD2; CDR3: CASSTSRGVNEQFF; DNA: TGTGCCAGTTCGACTAGCCGCGGAGTCAATGAGCAGTTCTTC
J: TRBJ2-3; V: TRBV18; size: .; length: 16; D: .; CDR3: CASSPPGLASTDTQYF; DNA: TGTGCCAGCTCACCACCCGGGCTGGCTAGCACAGATACGCAGTATTTT
J: TRBJ1-1; V: TRBV25-1; size: .; length: 14; D: .; CDR3: CASSHQTGNTEAFF; DNA: TGTGCCAGCAGCCACCAGACAGGGAACACTGAAGCTTTCTTT
J: TRBJ1-1; V: TRBV19; size: .; length: 14; D: .; CDR3: CASRTTGMNTEAFF; DNA: TGTGCCAGTAGAACGACGGGAATGAACACTGAAGCTTTCTTT
J: TRBJ2-1; V: TRBV2; size: .; length: 15; D: TRBD1; CDR3: CASSTGAGSYNEQFF; DNA: TGTGCCAGCAGTACAGGGGCTGGGTCCTACAATGAGCAGTTCTTC
J: TRBJ2-7; V: TRBV2; size: .; length: 12; D: .; CDR3: CASTRGVYEQYF; DNA: TGTGCCAGCACCAGGGGGGTATACGAGCAGTACTTC
J: TRBJ1-5; V: TRBV7-2; size: .; length: 16; D: TRBD1; CDR3: CASSLARTGDNQPQHF; DNA: TGTGCCAGCAGCTTAGCTCGGACAGGGGACAATCAGCCCCAGCATTTT
J: TRBJ1-1; V: TRBV18; size: .; length: 18; D: TRBD1; CDR3: CASSLVTGTGDMNTEAFF; DNA: TGTGCCAGCTCCCTTGTAACCGGGACAGGCGATATGAACACTGAAGCTTTCTTT
J: TRBJ2-6; V: TRBV30; size: once; length: 16; D: .; CDR3: CACPWESVSGANVLTF; DNA: TGTGCCTGCCCCTGGGAGTCCGTGTCTGGGGCCAACGTCCTGACTTTC
J: TRBJ2-7; V: TRBV19; size: .; length: 14; D: .; CDR3: CASSSSARTYEQYF; DNA: TGTGCCAGTAGTTCCTCGGCCAGAACCTACGAGCAGTACTTC
J: TRBJ2-7; V: TRBV18; size: .; length: 11; D: .; CDR3: CASSSEYEQYF; DNA: TGTGCCAGCTCATCCGAGTACGAGCAGTACTTC
J: TRBJ2-7; V: TRBV2; size: .; length: 14; D: .; CDR3: CASSGSLGAYEQYF; DNA: TGTGCCAGCAGTGGGTCGCTAGGGGCCTACGAGCAGTACTTC
J: TRBJ2-7; V: TRBV5-1; size: .; length: 15; D: .; CDR3: CASSLDGTPSYEQYF; DNA: TGCGCCAGCAGCTTGGACGGTACTCCCTCCTACGAGCAGTACTTC
J: TRBJ1-6; V: TRBV2; size: .; length: 14; D: .; CDR3: CASRAVLANSPLHF; DNA: TGTGCCAGCAGGGCCGTGTTGGCTAATTCACCCCTCCACTTT
J: TRBJ2-1; V: TRBV6-2/TRBV6-3; size: .; length: 16; D: .; CDR3: CASSYLGTPGYNEQFF; DNA: TGTGCCAGCAGTTACTTGGGGACTCCCGGTTACAATGAGCAGTTCTTC
J: TRBJ1-1; V: TRBV4-2; size: few; length: 16; D: .; CDR3: CASSQERRLSRTEAFF; DNA: TGTGCCAGCAGCCAAGAACGGCGGCTAAGCCGAACTGAAGCTTTCTTT
J: TRBJ2-3; V: TRBV5-1; size: .; length: 15; D: .; CDR3: CASSPRHGIGDTQYF; DNA: TGCGCCAGCAGCCCCCGTCACGGGATTGGAGATACGCAGTATTTT
J: TRBJ1-2; V: TRBV5-4; size: .; length: 13; D: .; CDR3: CASSLDRNYGYTF; DNA: TGTGCCAGCAGCTTGGATAGGAACTATGGCTACACCTTC
J: TRBJ1-1; V: TRBV12-3/TRBV12-4; size: .; length: 13; D: TRBD1; CDR3: CASSFGTASFAFF; DNA: TGTGCCAGCAGTTTCGGGACAGCCTCTTTTGCTTTCTTT
J: TRBJ2-2; V: TRBV6-5; size: .; length: 15; D: TRBD2; CDR3: CASSWTSGATGELFF; DNA: TGTGCCAGCAGCTGGACTAGCGGGGCGACCGGGGAGCTGTTTTTT
J: TRBJ2-4; V: TRBV7-9; size: .; length: 17; D: .; CDR3: CASSLYGETFAKNIQYF; DNA: TGTGCCAGCAGCTTATATGGGGAGACTTTTGCCAAAAACATTCAGTACTTC
J: TRBJ2-7; V: TRBV2; size: .; length: 11; D: .; CDR3: CASSFRDEQYF; DNA: TGTGCCAGCAGTTTTAGGGACGAGCAGTACTTC
J: TRBJ1-2; V: TRBV19; size: .; length: 14; D: TRBD1; CDR3: CASNAGTGVFGYTF; DNA: TGTGCCAGTAATGCCGGGACAGGGGTATTTGGCTACACCTTC
J: TRBJ1-1; V: TRBV7-9; size: once; length: 12; D: .; CDR3: CASSPVGSEAFF; DNA: TGTGCCAGCAGCCCAGTTGGATCTGAAGCTTTCTTT
J: TRBJ1-2; V: TRBV19; size: .; length: 12; D: .; CDR3: CATSNVGARYTF; DNA: TGTGCCACCTCAAACGTCGGGGCGCGCTACACCTTC
J: TRBJ2-5; V: TRBV7-2; size: once; length: 14; D: TRBD2; CDR3: CASSLGGGRETQYF; DNA: TGTGCCAGCAGCTTAGGGGGAGGGCGGGAGACCCAGTACTTC
J: TRBJ1-3; V: TRBV11-2; size: .; length: 14; D: .; CDR3: CASSFKASGNTIYF; DNA: TGTGCCAGCAGCTTCAAAGCCTCTGGAAACACCATATATTTT
J: TRBJ2-2; V: TRBV5-4; size: .; length: 17; D: TRBD2; CDR3: CASSLDPSGGTTGELFF; DNA: TGTGCCAGCAGCTTGGATCCTAGCGGGGGGACGACCGGGGAGCTGTTTTTT
J: TRBJ1-5; V: TRBV5-6; size: .; length: 17; D: .; CDR3: CASTTIREMEGNQPQHF; DNA: TGTGCCAGCACCACTATAAGGGAGATGGAAGGGAATCAGCCCCAGCATTTT
J: TRBJ1-4; V: TRBV18; size: .; length: 13; D: .; CDR3: CASSPSGGEKLFF; DNA: TGTGCCAGCTCACCTTCCGGGGGTGAAAAACTGTTTTTT
J: TRBJ2-7; V: TRBV6-5; size: few; length: 14; D: TRBD1; CDR3: CASSSGTGGYEQYF; DNA: TGTGCCAGCAGCTCCGGGACAGGGGGCTACGAGCAGTACTTC
J: TRBJ2-5; V: TRBV7-7; size: .; length: 15; D: TRBD2; CDR3: CASSSRLAHQETQYF; DNA: TGTGCCAGCAGCTCCCGACTAGCGCACCAAGAGACCCAGTACTTC
J: TRBJ2-3; V: TRBV3-1/TRBV3-2; size: .; length: 12; D: .; CDR3: CASSAQGDTQYF; DNA: TGTGCCAGCAGCGCCCAGGGGGATACGCAGTATTTT
J: TRBJ2-7; V: TRBV6-2/TRBV6-3; size: .; length: 16; D: .; CDR3: CASSYSSSGDGYEQYF; DNA: TGTGCCAGCAGTTACTCGAGTTCAGGGGATGGCTACGAGCAGTACTTC
J: TRBJ1-3; V: TRBV15; size: .; length: 16; D: TRBD1; CDR3: CATSRDRGVSGNTIYF; DNA: TGTGCCACCAGCAGAGACAGGGGGGTTTCTGGAAACACCATATATTTT
J: TRBJ1-1; V: TRBV5-4; size: .; length: 14; D: .; CDR3: CASSLASYDTEAFF; DNA: TGTGCCAGCAGCTTGGCCTCGTACGACACTGAAGCTTTCTTT
J: TRBJ2-4; V: TRBV6-6; size: .; length: 12; D: TRBD2; CDR3: CASSLGGSIQYF; DNA: TGTGCCAGCAGTTTGGGGGGGAGTATTCAGTACTTC
J: TRBJ1-6; V: TRBV4-2; size: .; length: 17; D: .; CDR3: CASSQDLVGRSNSPLHF; DNA: TGTGCCAGCAGCCAAGATTTAGTGGGGCGGTCCAATTCACCCCTCCACTTT
J: TRBJ2-3; V: TRBV9; size: .; length: 15; D: .; CDR3: CASSESSAGTDTQYF; DNA: TGTGCCAGCAGCGAATCTAGCGCCGGCACAGATACGCAGTATTTT
J: TRBJ1-1; V: TRBV18; size: .; length: 16; D: .; CDR3: CASSPYPPGGNTEAFF; DNA: TGTGCCAGCTCACCCTATCCCCCCGGCGGGAACACTGAAGCTTTCTTT
J: TRBJ1-6; V: TRBV6-2/TRBV6-3; size: .; length: 14; D: .; CDR3: CASSGGGEGSPLHF; DNA: TGTGCCAGCAGTGGCGGGGGTGAGGGTTCACCCCTCCACTTT
J: TRBJ1-1; V: TRBV5-5; size: .; length: 14; D: .; CDR3: CASSRHRDGTEAFF; DNA: TGTGCCAGCAGCAGGCACAGGGATGGCACTGAAGCTTTCTTT
J: TRBJ2-7; V: TRBV7-2; size: .; length: 15; D: TRBD2; CDR3: CASSLAGTSGLEQYF; DNA: TGTGCCAGCAGCTTAGCGGGGACTAGCGGTCTCGAGCAGTACTTC
J: TRBJ2-1; V: TRBV6-4; size: few; length: 15; D: TRBD2; CDR3: CASRASGGDYNEQFF; DNA: TGTGCCAGCAGGGCTAGCGGGGGGGACTACAATGAGCAGTTCTTC
J: TRBJ2-1; V: TRBV3-1/TRBV3-2; size: .; length: 16; D: TRBD2; CDR3: CASSPSGGDPSFEQFF; DNA: TGTGCCAGCAGCCCCTCGGGAGGGGACCCCAGTTTTGAGCAGTTCTTC
J: TRBJ2-1; V: TRBV11-2; size: few; length: 14; D: .; CDR3: CASSPGSGNNEQFF; DNA: TGTGCCAGCAGCCCCGGCAGCGGAAACAATGAGCAGTTCTTC
J: TRBJ1-3; V: TRBV3-1/TRBV3-2; size: .; length: 16; D: .; CDR3: CASSQGAGAYGNTIYF; DNA: TGTGCCAGCAGCCAAGGTGCAGGGGCTTATGGAAACACCATATATTTT
J: TRBJ2-7; V: TRBV30; size: .; length: 13; D: .; CDR3: CAWSKDWTYEQYF; DNA: TGTGCCTGGAGTAAGGACTGGACCTACGAGCAGTACTTC
J: TRBJ1-4; V: TRBV13; size: once; length: 13; D: TRBD1; CDR3: CASSLPGGEKLFF; DNA: TGTGCCAGCAGCTTACCAGGGGGGGAAAAACTGTTTTTT